These 3 T cell receptor beta chains came from one sample sequenced in a study of cytomegalovirus exposure and HLA in healthy donors. 13 Jbeta primers and 60 Vbeta primers were used for the PCR. Data came from immunoSEQ multiplex PCR; TCRdb stores just in-frame clones and leaves some out. The sample holds roughly 100,000 clones, about four fifths seen once. Material for sequencing was PBMCs. The receptors originated from a young man in good health and CMV-seronegative.

V and J are TRBV7-2 and TRBJ2-4; no firm D call. CDR3 length: 15 amino acids. V was cut by 1 base and J by 4 bases, with 11 bases left in between. Germline CDR1 and CDR2: SGHTA and FQGNSA. The chain's CDR3 is CASSLVPSTKNIQYF. The CDR3, as DNA: TGTGCCAGCAGCTTAGTTCCCTCTACGAAAAACATTCAGTACTTC. The full variable domain, its missing parts supplied by reference TRBV7-2 and TRBJ2-4, is GAGVSQSPSNKVTEKGKDVELRCDPISGHTALYWYRQSLGQGLEFLIYFQGNSAPDKSGLPSDRFSAERTGGSVSTLTIQRTQQEDSAVYLCASSLVPSTKNIQYFGAGTRLSVL.

The chain combines TRBV6-1 with TRBJ2-3, with 10 nucleotides matching TRBD2. The V and J ends lost 5 bases and 5 bases, in that order; junction bases with no gene match: 4. CDR3 length: 14 amino acids. Germline lookup yields CDR1 MNHNS and CDR2 SASEGT. DNA of the CDR3: TGTGCCAGCAGTAAGCGGGGGGGCGTAGATACGCAGTATTTT. Protein product: CASSKRGGVDTQYF.

The rearrangement links TRBV14 to TRBJ2-1; possible D gene TRBD2, 6 bases. V was pared by 1 base and J by 3 bases, with 10 bases between. Germline V CDR1 and CDR2: SGHDN, FVKESK. This CDR3 region has 15 residues. The CDR3 sequence is CASSQGTSNYNEQFF. The CDR3 DNA follows: TGTGCCAGCAGCCAAGGAACTAGCAACTACAATGAGCAGTTCTTC.